Listed below are T cell receptor beta chains from one sample, sequenced in a study of T cell changes during pregnancy in multiple sclerosis. Method: immunoSEQ multiplex PCR; TCRdb's copy keeps in-frame clones and lacks some. The table shows about 29,000 clones, with roughly nine tenths occurring only once. The sample here was CD8+ T cells from peripheral blood mononuclear cells, taken before pregnancy. Source of these receptors: a female donor with multiple sclerosis, enrolled in a pregnancy study. The CDR3 runs from the conserved cysteine through the conserved F or W. The order of the fields is CDR3 protein, CDR3 DNA, J gene, clone size, V gene, D gene. The D gene is left open where the match is weak. Expanded clones get a size class; other rows say once, few or many, or leave the size out.

cdr3_aa: CASSSAGQGMYYNEQFF
cdr3_nt: TGTGCCAGTAGTTCCGCGGGACAGGGAATGTACTACAATGAGCAGTTCTTC
j_call: TRBJ2-1
clone_size: NA
v_call: TRBV19
d_call: TRBD1

cdr3_aa: CASSKDRGRGGELFF
cdr3_nt: TGTGCCAGCAGCAAGGACAGGGGGCGCGGCGGGGAGCTGTTTTTT
j_call: TRBJ2-2
clone_size: NA
v_call: TRBV21-1
d_call: NA

cdr3_aa: CASLAGTGNTEAFF
cdr3_nt: TGTGCCAGCCTTGCGGGGACAGGGAACACTGAAGCTTTCTTT
j_call: TRBJ1-1
clone_size: NA
v_call: TRBV19
d_call: TRBD1

cdr3_aa: CASSLQVGRGQEETQYF
cdr3_nt: TGTGCCAGCAGTTTACAAGTCGGAAGGGGGCAGGAAGAGACCCAGTACTTC
j_call: TRBJ2-5
clone_size: NA
v_call: TRBV28
d_call: TRBD1

cdr3_aa: CASSEGPTDTQYF
cdr3_nt: TGTGCCAGCAGCGAGGGCCCCACAGATACGCAGTATTTT
j_call: TRBJ2-3
clone_size: NA
v_call: TRBV7-6
d_call: NA

cdr3_aa: CASSVGIGVTSGRYEQYF
cdr3_nt: TGTGCCAGCAGCGTCGGGATTGGTGTAACTAGCGGGAGGTACGAGCAGTACTTC
j_call: TRBJ2-7
clone_size: NA
v_call: TRBV5-4
d_call: TRBD2

cdr3_aa: CANLRGTEAFF
cdr3_nt: TGTGCCAACCTCAGGGGCACTGAAGCTTTCTTT
j_call: TRBJ1-1
clone_size: NA
v_call: TRBV11-2
d_call: NA

cdr3_aa: CASSIAPAAPHTEAFF
cdr3_nt: TGTGCCAGTAGTATAGCCCCCGCGGCACCTCACACTGAAGCTTTCTTT
j_call: TRBJ1-1
clone_size: NA
v_call: TRBV19
d_call: NA

cdr3_aa: CASSFTVNTEAFF
cdr3_nt: TGTGCCAGCAGCTTCACAGTGAACACTGAAGCTTTCTTT
j_call: TRBJ1-1
clone_size: NA
v_call: TRBV7-9
d_call: NA

cdr3_aa: CASSLGSTISYEQYF
cdr3_nt: TGTGCCAGCAGCCTCGGGAGTACGATTTCCTACGAGCAGTACTTC
j_call: TRBJ2-7
clone_size: NA
v_call: TRBV7-9
d_call: NA

cdr3_aa: CAWTGTGNSGANVLTF
cdr3_nt: TGTGCCTGGACCGGGACAGGAAACTCTGGGGCCAACGTCCTGACTTTC
j_call: TRBJ2-6
clone_size: NA
v_call: TRBV30
d_call: TRBD1

cdr3_aa: CASSSSSGQAILYGYTF
cdr3_nt: TGCGCCAGCAGTTCCTCCTCCGGACAGGCGATTTTATATGGCTACACCTTC
j_call: TRBJ1-2
clone_size: once
v_call: TRBV5-1
d_call: TRBD1

cdr3_aa: CATSRATGGPHNEQFF
cdr3_nt: TGTGCCACCAGCAGAGCCACGGGGGGGCCCCACAATGAGCAGTTCTTC
j_call: TRBJ2-1
clone_size: once
v_call: TRBV15
d_call: TRBD2

cdr3_aa: CASSQVPGGEDYGYTF
cdr3_nt: TGCGCCAGCAGCCAAGTCCCGGGGGGCGAAGACTATGGCTACACCTTC
j_call: TRBJ1-2
clone_size: NA
v_call: TRBV4-1
d_call: NA

cdr3_aa: CASSRGGTDTQYF
cdr3_nt: TGCGCCAGCAGCAGGGGGGGGACAGATACGCAGTATTTT
j_call: TRBJ2-3
clone_size: NA
v_call: TRBV5-1
d_call: NA

cdr3_aa: CASSVGQGMYEQYF
cdr3_nt: TGTGCCAGCAGCGTAGGGCAGGGGATGTACGAGCAGTACTTC
j_call: TRBJ2-7
clone_size: once
v_call: TRBV9
d_call: NA

cdr3_aa: CASSQDRPGSYEKLFF
cdr3_nt: TGCGCCAGCAGCCAAGATCGCCCGGGGTCATATGAAAAACTGTTTTTT
j_call: TRBJ1-4
clone_size: NA
v_call: TRBV4-3
d_call: NA

cdr3_aa: CASSSTRDREDYGYTF
cdr3_nt: TGTGCCAGCAGTAGCACACGGGACAGGGAGGACTATGGCTACACCTTC
j_call: TRBJ1-2
clone_size: NA
v_call: TRBV28
d_call: TRBD1

cdr3_aa: CASSRDSNYGYTF
cdr3_nt: TGTGCCAGCAGCAGGGACAGCAACTATGGCTACACCTTC
j_call: TRBJ1-2
clone_size: NA
v_call: TRBV5-5
d_call: TRBD1

cdr3_aa: CANWGGVSGYTF
cdr3_nt: TGTGCCAACTGGGGGGGGGTTAGTGGCTACACCTTC
j_call: TRBJ1-2
clone_size: NA
v_call: TRBV2
d_call: NA

cdr3_aa: CAISESGGGTEAFF
cdr3_nt: TGTGCCATCAGTGAGTCCGGGGGAGGGACTGAAGCTTTCTTT
j_call: TRBJ1-1
clone_size: few
v_call: TRBV10-3
d_call: NA

cdr3_aa: CASSSQGPYNEQFF
cdr3_nt: TGTGCCAGCAGTTCACAGGGACCCTACAATGAGCAGTTCTTC
j_call: TRBJ2-1
clone_size: NA
v_call: TRBV27
d_call: NA

cdr3_aa: CASSKLFNRGRGGEIYEQYF
cdr3_nt: TGTGCCAGCAGCAAACTATTCAACAGGGGGCGAGGGGGGGAAATTTACGAGCAGTACTTC
j_call: TRBJ2-7
clone_size: NA
v_call: TRBV9
d_call: TRBD1

cdr3_aa: CASSIGGNTEAFF
cdr3_nt: TGTGCCAGTAGTATCGGGGGGAACACTGAAGCTTTCTTT
j_call: TRBJ1-1
clone_size: NA
v_call: TRBV19
d_call: NA

cdr3_aa: CASSSRQAGAYEQYF
cdr3_nt: TGTGCCAGCAGCTCGCGACAGGCCGGGGCCTACGAGCAGTACTTC
j_call: TRBJ2-7
clone_size: NA
v_call: TRBV7-6
d_call: NA

cdr3_aa: CASSQDVIRRAGGAGYNEQFF
cdr3_nt: TGCGCCAGCAGCCAAGATGTGATACGGAGGGCGGGGGGGGCCGGCTACAATGAGCAGTTCTTC
j_call: TRBJ2-1
clone_size: medium-sized
v_call: TRBV4-3
d_call: TRBD2

cdr3_aa: CASSEWDSSYNSPLHF
cdr3_nt: TGTGCCAGCAGCGAGTGGGACAGCTCCTATAATTCACCCCTCCACTTT
j_call: TRBJ1-6
clone_size: NA
v_call: TRBV6-7
d_call: TRBD1

cdr3_aa: CASGPGTGLHGYTF
cdr3_nt: TGTGCCAGTGGCCCGGGTACAGGGCTTCATGGCTACACCTTC
j_call: TRBJ1-2
clone_size: NA
v_call: TRBV19
d_call: NA

cdr3_aa: CASSPVGSGRADEQFF
cdr3_nt: TGTGCCAGCTCACCAGTTGGTAGCGGGAGGGCCGATGAGCAGTTCTTC
j_call: TRBJ2-1
clone_size: NA
v_call: TRBV18
d_call: TRBD2

cdr3_aa: CASSMGLAGDSDTQYF
cdr3_nt: TGTGCCAGTAGTATGGGGCTAGCGGGGGATTCAGATACGCAGTATTTT
j_call: TRBJ2-3
clone_size: NA
v_call: TRBV19
d_call: TRBD2

cdr3_aa: CASSTRLVGPVSYEQYF
cdr3_nt: TGTGCCAGCAGTACACGTCTAGTTGGCCCCGTCTCCTACGAGCAGTACTTC
j_call: TRBJ2-7
clone_size: NA
v_call: TRBV6-4
d_call: NA

cdr3_aa: CASSTRDRDHEQYF
cdr3_nt: TGTGCCAGCAGCACCCGGGACAGGGACCACGAGCAGTACTTC
j_call: TRBJ2-7
clone_size: NA
v_call: TRBV11-3
d_call: TRBD1

cdr3_aa: CASSQGGQGYTF
cdr3_nt: TGCGCCAGCAGCCAAGGGGGGCAGGGCTACACCTTC
j_call: TRBJ1-2
clone_size: NA
v_call: TRBV4-3
d_call: NA

cdr3_aa: CAVDSGRFTGELFF
cdr3_nt: TGTGCCGTAGATAGCGGGAGATTCACCGGGGAGCTGTTTTTT
j_call: TRBJ2-2
clone_size: once
v_call: TRBV19
d_call: TRBD2

cdr3_aa: CASSKLRDRVTGELFF
cdr3_nt: TGTGCCAGCAGTAAGCTAAGGGACAGGGTTACCGGGGAGCTGTTTTTT
j_call: TRBJ2-2
clone_size: NA
v_call: TRBV28
d_call: TRBD1

cdr3_aa: CASLGDSDSQPQHF
cdr3_nt: TGTGCCAGCTTAGGGGACAGCGATTCCCAGCCCCAGCATTTT
j_call: TRBJ1-5
clone_size: NA
v_call: TRBV6-1
d_call: TRBD1

cdr3_aa: CASSRIRGSETQYF
cdr3_nt: TGTGCCAGCAGTCGTATCAGGGGTTCGGAGACCCAGTACTTC
j_call: TRBJ2-5
clone_size: NA
v_call: TRBV7-9
d_call: NA

cdr3_aa: CASSLPGRERGTDTQYF
cdr3_nt: TGCGCCAGCAGTCTCCCGGGGCGGGAGCGGGGCACAGATACGCAGTATTTT
j_call: TRBJ2-3
clone_size: NA
v_call: TRBV23-1
d_call: TRBD2

cdr3_aa: CASSLGGGTTEAFF
cdr3_nt: TGCGCCAGCAGCTTGGGCGGGGGGACCACTGAAGCTTTCTTT
j_call: TRBJ1-1
clone_size: NA
v_call: TRBV5-1
d_call: NA

cdr3_aa: CASSLGGAVGGYTF
cdr3_nt: TGTGCCAGCAGCTTAGGGGGCGCGGTCGGGGGCTACACCTTC
j_call: TRBJ1-2
clone_size: NA
v_call: TRBV7-6
d_call: NA

cdr3_aa: CASSQDSFLQTNLATEAFF
cdr3_nt: TGCGCCAGCAGCCAAGATTCGTTCCTACAGACTAACTTGGCAACTGAAGCTTTCTTT
j_call: TRBJ1-1
clone_size: NA
v_call: TRBV4-1
d_call: NA